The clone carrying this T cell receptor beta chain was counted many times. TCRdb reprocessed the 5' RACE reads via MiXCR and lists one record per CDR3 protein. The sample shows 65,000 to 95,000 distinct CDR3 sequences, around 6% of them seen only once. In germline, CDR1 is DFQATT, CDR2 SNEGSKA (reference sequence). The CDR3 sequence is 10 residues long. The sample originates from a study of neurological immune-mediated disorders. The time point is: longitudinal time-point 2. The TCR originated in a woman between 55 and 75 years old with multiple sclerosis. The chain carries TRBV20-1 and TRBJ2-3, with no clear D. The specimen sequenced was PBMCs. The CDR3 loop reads CSRLGDTQYF. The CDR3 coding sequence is TGCAGCCGATTGGGAGATACGCAGTATTTT.